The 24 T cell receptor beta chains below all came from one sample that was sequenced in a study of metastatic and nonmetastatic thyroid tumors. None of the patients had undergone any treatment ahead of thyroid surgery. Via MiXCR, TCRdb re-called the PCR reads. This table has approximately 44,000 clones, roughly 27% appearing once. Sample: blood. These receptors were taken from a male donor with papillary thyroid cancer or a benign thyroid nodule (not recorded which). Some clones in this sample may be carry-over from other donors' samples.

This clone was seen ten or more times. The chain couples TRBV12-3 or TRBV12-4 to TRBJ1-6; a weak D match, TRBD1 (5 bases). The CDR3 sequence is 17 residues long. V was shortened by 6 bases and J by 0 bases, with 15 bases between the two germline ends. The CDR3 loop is CASSTGLPGSYNSPLHF. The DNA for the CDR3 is TGTGCCAGCAGCACGGGACTGCCAGGCTCCTATAATTCACCCCTCCACTTT.

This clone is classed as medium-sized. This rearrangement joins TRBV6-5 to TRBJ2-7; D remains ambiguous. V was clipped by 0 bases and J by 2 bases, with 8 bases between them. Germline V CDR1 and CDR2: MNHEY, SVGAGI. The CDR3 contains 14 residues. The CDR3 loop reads CASSYSRWTYEQYF. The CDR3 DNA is TGTGCCAGCAGTTACTCGAGGTGGACCTACGAGCAGTACTTC.

DNA of the CDR3: TGTGCCATCAGAGTGGGGTCTGGACAGGGAGGAAGCTCCTACGAGCAGTACTTC. Encoded protein: CAIRVGSGQGGSSYEQYF. The chain has TRBV10-3 and TRBJ2-7; 8 bases are shared with TRBD1. The germline V gene has CDR1 ENHRY and CDR2 SYGVKD. The trim removed 6 bases at V and 0 bases at J, leaving 16 bases unmatched. This CDR3 comprises 18 residues.

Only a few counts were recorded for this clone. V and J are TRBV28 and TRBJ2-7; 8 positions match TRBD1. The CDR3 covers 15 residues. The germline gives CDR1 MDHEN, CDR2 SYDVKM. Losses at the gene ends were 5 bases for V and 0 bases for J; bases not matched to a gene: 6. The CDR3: CASSVSGTGSYEQYF. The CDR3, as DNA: TGTGCCAGCAGTGTATCCGGGACAGGCTCCTACGAGCAGTACTTC.

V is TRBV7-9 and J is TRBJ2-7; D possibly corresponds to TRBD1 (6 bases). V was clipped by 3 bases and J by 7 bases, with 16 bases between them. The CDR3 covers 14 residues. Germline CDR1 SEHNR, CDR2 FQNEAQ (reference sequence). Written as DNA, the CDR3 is TGTGCCAGCAGCTTCGAACAGGGAACCTGGGAGCAGTACTTC. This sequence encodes CASSFEQGTWEQYF.

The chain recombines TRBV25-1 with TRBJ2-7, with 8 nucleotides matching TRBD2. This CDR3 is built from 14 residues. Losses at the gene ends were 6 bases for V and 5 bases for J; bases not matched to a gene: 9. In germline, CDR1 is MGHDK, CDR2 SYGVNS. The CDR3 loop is CASSFRAGGDEQYF. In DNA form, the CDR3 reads TGTGCCAGCAGCTTCCGTGCGGGGGGCGACGAGCAGTACTTC.

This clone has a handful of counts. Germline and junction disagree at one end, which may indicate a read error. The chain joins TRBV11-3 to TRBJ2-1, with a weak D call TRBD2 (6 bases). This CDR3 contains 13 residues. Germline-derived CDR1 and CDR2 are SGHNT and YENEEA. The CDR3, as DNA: TGTGCCAGTAGCTTCGATAGCGGTCTAGAGCAGTTCTTC. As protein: CASSFDSGLEQFF.

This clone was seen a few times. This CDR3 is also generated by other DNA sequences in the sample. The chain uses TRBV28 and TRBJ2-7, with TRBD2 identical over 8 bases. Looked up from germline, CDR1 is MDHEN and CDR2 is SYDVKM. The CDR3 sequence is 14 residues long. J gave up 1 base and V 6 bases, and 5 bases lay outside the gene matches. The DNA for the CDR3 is TGTGCCAGCAGGCATACTAGCGGTTCCTACGAGCAGTACTTC. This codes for CASRHTSGSYEQYF.

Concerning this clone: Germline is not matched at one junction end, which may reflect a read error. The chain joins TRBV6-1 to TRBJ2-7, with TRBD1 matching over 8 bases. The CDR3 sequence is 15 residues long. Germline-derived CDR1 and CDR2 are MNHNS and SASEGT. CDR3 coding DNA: TGTGCCAGTAGTTTCTGGACAGGGCCCTACAATGAGCAGGACTTC. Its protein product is CASSFWTGPYNEQDF.

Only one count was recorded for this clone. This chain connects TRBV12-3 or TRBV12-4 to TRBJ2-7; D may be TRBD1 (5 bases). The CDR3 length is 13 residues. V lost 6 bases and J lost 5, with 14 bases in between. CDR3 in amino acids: CASRVGALDEQYF. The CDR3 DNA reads TGTGCCAGCAGAGTAGGGGCCCTTGACGAGCAGTACTTC.

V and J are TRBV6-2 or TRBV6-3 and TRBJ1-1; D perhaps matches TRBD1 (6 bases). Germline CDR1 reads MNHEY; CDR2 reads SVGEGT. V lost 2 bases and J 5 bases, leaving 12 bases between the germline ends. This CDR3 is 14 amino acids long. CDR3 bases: TGTGCCAGCAGTTACGCTACAGGGATGACTGAAGCTTTCTTT. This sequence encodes CASSYATGMTEAFF.

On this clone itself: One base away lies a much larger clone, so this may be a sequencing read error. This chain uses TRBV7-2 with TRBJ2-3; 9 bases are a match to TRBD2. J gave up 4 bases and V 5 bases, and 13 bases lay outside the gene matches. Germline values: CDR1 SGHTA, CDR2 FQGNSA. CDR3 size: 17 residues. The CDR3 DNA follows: TGTGCCAGCAGCCAGCGCCTAGCGGGATGGTTGCCAGATACGCAGTATTTT. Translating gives CASSQRLAGWLPDTQYF.

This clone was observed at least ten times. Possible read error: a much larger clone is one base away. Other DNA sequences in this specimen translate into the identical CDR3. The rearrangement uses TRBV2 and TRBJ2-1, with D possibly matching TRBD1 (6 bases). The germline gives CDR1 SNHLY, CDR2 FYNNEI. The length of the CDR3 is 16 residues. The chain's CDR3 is CASSEMAQGFYNEQFF. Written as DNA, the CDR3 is TGTGCCAGCAGTGAAATGGCCCAGGGGTTTTACAATGAGCAGTTCTTT.

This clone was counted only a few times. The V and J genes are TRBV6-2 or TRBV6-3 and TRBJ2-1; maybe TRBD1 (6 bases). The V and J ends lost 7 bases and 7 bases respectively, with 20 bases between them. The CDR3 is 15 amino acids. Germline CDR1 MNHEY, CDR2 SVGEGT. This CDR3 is CASTLQGLLWNEQFF. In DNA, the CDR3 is TGTGCCAGCACCTTACAGGGATTGTTGTGGAATGAGCAGTTCTTC.

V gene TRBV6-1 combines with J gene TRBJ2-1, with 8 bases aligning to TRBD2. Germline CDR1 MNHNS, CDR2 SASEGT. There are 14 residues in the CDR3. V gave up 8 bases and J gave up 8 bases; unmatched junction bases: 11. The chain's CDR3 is CASAGGGQKYEQFF. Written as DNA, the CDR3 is TGTGCCAGCGCCGGGGGGGGCCAGAAATATGAGCAGTTCTTC.

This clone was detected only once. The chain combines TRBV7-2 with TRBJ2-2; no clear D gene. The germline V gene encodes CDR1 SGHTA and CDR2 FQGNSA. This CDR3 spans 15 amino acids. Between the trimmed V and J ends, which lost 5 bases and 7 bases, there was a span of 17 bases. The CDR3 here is CASSPAYLSLGELFF. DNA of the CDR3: TGTGCCAGCAGCCCTGCCTACCTTAGTCTCGGGGAGCTGTTTTTT. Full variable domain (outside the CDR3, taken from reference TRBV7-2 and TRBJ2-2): GAGVSQSPSNKVTEKGKDVELRCDPISGHTALYWYRQSLGQGLEFLIYFQGNSAPDKSGLPSDRFSAERTGGSVSTLTIQRTQQEDSAVYLCASSPAYLSLGELFFGEGSRLTVL.

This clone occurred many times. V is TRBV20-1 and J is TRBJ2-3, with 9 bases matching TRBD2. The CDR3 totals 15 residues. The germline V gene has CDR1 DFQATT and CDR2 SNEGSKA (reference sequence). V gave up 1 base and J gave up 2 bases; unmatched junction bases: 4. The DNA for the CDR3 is TGCAGTGCTAGAGCGGCGGGAGGGCCCACAGATACGCAGTATTTT. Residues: CSARAAGGPTDTQYF.

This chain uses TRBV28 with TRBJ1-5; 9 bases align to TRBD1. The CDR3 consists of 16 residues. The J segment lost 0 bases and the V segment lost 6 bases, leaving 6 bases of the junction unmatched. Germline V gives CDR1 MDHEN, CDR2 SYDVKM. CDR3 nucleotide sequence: TGTGCCAGCAGAACAGGGGGCGCGGATAGCAATCAGCCCCAGCATTTT. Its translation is CASRTGGADSNQPQHF.

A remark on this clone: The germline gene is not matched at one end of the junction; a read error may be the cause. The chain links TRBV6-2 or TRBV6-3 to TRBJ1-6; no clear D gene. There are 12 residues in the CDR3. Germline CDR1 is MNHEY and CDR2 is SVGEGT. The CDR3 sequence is CASRYSGSPLNF. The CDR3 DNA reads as TGTGCGAGCAGGTACTCGGGTTCACCCCTCAACTTT.

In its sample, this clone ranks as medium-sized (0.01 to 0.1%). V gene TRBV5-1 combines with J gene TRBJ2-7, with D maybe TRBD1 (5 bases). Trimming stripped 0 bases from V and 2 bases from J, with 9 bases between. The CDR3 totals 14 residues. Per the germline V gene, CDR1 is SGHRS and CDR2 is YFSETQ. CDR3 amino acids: CASSLGTSPYEQYF. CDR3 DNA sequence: TGCGCCAGCAGCTTGGGGACATCTCCCTACGAGCAGTACTTC.

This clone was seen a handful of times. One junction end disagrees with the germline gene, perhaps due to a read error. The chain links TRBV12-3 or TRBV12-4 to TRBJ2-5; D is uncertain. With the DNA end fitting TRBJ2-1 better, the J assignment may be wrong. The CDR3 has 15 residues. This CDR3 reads CASTMTVISYNDQFF. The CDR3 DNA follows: TGTGCCAGCACCATGACGGTCATCTCCTACAATGATCAGTTCTTC.

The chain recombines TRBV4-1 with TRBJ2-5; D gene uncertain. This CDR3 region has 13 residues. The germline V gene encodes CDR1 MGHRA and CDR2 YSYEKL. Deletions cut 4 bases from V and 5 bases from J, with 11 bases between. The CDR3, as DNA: TGCGCCAGCAGCCCCAGTGTGGCGGAGACCCAGTACTTC. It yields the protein CASSPSVAETQYF.

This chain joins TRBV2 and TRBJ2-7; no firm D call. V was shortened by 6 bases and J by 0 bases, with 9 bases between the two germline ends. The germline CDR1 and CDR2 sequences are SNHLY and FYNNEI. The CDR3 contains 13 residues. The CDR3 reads CASRNTASYEQYF. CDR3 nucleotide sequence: TGTGCCAGCAGGAACACAGCCTCCTACGAGCAGTACTTC.

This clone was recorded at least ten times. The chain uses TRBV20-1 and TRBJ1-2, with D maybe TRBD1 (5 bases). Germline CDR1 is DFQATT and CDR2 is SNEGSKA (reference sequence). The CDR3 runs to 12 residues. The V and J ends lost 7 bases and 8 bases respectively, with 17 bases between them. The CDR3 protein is CSGTQEGKGYTF. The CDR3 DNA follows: TGCAGTGGCACACAGGAGGGCAAGGGCTACACCTTC.